Presented here are 28 T cell receptor beta chains from one specimen sequenced in a study of CD8 T cells in ankylosing spondylitis. TCRdb analysed the 5' RACE reads with MiXCR anew, one entry per CDR3 protein. This table holds some 130,000 distinct CDR3 sequences, about 10% found once. The sequencing input was blood, either unsorted or a sorted T cell fraction (not recorded which). The receptors originated from a female donor with ankylosing spondylitis or in good health (not recorded which).

The sample holds a few counts of this clonotype. The genes are TRBV7-2 and TRBJ1-5; the match to TRBD1 covers 8 bases. The germline V gene encodes CDR1 SGHTA and CDR2 FQGNSA. V lost 8 bases to trimming and J lost 7 bases; unmatched junction nucleotides: 1. There are 11 residues in the CDR3. This chain's CDR3 is CASGQGQPQHF. CDR3 bases: TGTGCCAGCGGACAGGGACAGCCCCAGCATTTT.

This CDR3 reads CASSSDRANVLTF. In DNA, the CDR3 is TGCGCCAGCAGCTCCGACAGGGCCAACGTCCTGACTTTC. The V and J genes are TRBV5-1 and TRBJ2-6; D gene uncertain. V dropped 3 bases and J dropped 5 bases, with 6 bases sitting between them. Germline CDR1 and CDR2: SGHRS and YFSETQ. The CDR3 extends over 13 amino acids. Full variable domain (missing parts from reference TRBV5-1 and TRBJ2-6): KAGVTQTPRYLIKTRGQQVTLSCSPISGHRSVSWYQQTPGQGLQFLFEYFSETQRNKGNFPGRFSGRQFSNSRSEMNVSTLELGDSALYLCASSSDRANVLTFGAGSRLTVL.

This clonotype showed up many times. J is TRBJ2-2 and V is TRBV24-1, with TRBD1 matching 7 bases. Germline CDR1 reads KGHDR; CDR2 reads SFDVKD. The CDR3 is 13 amino acids. J gave up 1 base and V 9 bases, and 1 base lay outside the gene matches. Written as DNA, the CDR3 is TGTGCCACCGGGACAGAGAACACCGGGGAGCTGTTTTTT. As protein: CATGTENTGELFF.

There are many counts of this clonotype. The chain joins TRBV6-1 to TRBJ2-1; 9 nucleotides line up with TRBD2. The ends lost 7 bases at V and 4 bases at J; junction bases unmatched: 11. This CDR3 region has 16 residues. Germline V CDR1 and CDR2: MNHNS, SASEGT. This chain's CDR3 is CASNPLAGVGYNEQFF. The CDR3 region has the DNA TGTGCCAGCAACCCCTTAGCGGGAGTAGGGTACAATGAGCAGTTCTTC.

This clonotype was found many times. The chain couples TRBV7-9 to TRBJ1-4, with D possibly matching TRBD1 (6 bases). This CDR3 region has 16 residues. V lost 4 bases and J 1 base, leaving 13 bases between the germline ends. From germline, CDR1 is SEHNR and CDR2 FQNEAQ (reference sequence). The CDR3 DNA is TGTGCCAGCAGCTCACCGAAGGACAGAACTAATGAAAAACTGTTTTTT. It codes for CASSSPKDRTNEKLFF.

This clonotype was found many times. This sequence joins TRBV20-1 and TRBJ2-3, with TRBD2 matching over 7 bases. The ends lost 6 bases at V and 5 bases at J; junction bases unmatched: 8. From germline, CDR1 is DFQATT and CDR2 SNEGSKA (reference sequence). This CDR3 has 13 residues. CDR3 residues: CSAATREGDTQYF. CDR3 coding DNA: TGCAGTGCAGCAACTAGGGAGGGAGATACGCAGTATTTT.

This clonotype turned up a few times. The chain carries TRBV18 and TRBJ2-3; D gene uncertain. The V and J ends lost 3 bases and 2 bases respectively, with 9 bases between them. The CDR3 runs 14 residues. The germline CDR1 and CDR2 sequences are KGHSH and LQKENI. CDR3 protein: CASSPLHYTDTQYF. The CDR3 DNA sequence: TGTGCCAGCTCACCTCTGCACTACACAGATACGCAGTATTTT.

This clonotype was recorded at least ten times. This chain connects TRBV3-1 to TRBJ2-7; 9 bases are shared with TRBD2. Germline trimming cut 4 bases from V and 3 bases from J; bases unmatched to any gene: 10. In germline, CDR1 is LGHDT, CDR2 YNNKEL (reference sequence). The CDR3 has 16 amino acids. The CDR3 here is CASSRLGELAGYEQYF. The CDR3 bases are TGTGCCAGCAGCCGCCTCGGAGAACTAGCGGGCTACGAGCAGTACTTC.

This clonotype showed up many times. V usage is TRBV28 and J usage is TRBJ1-6, with D possibly being TRBD1 (5 bases). Germline CDR1 is MDHEN and CDR2 is SYDVKM. V dropped 6 bases and J dropped 9 bases, with 21 bases sitting between them. The CDR3 extends over 16 amino acids. The CDR3 is CASSPPQTVFVSPLHF. The DNA of the CDR3 is TGTGCCAGCAGCCCCCCCCAGACAGTTTTTGTTTCACCCCTCCACTTT.

This clonotype was seen ten or more times. The CDR3 sequence is CASSLKRGARETQYF. In nucleotides, the CDR3 is TGTGCCAGCAGCTTAAAACGGGGAGCTCGGGAGACCCAGTACTTC. The chain has TRBV7-8 and TRBJ2-5, with TRBD2 as a possible D gene (5 bases). The germline V and J ends were trimmed by 2 bases and 5 bases, with 15 bases remaining between them. This CDR3 has 15 amino acids. Germline lookup yields CDR1 SGHVS and CDR2 FQNEAQ.

This clonotype was seen repeatedly, ten times or more. The chain recombines TRBV6-1 with TRBJ2-3; a possible D gene is TRBD2 (7 bases). The CDR3 has 15 residues. The germline gives CDR1 MNHNS, CDR2 SASEGT. V lost 6 bases to trimming and J lost 2 bases, with 15 bases between them. The CDR3 loop is CASRRGGGATDTQYF. The CDR3 DNA reads as TGTGCCAGCAGACGCGGGGGCGGGGCCACAGATACGCAGTATTTT.

This clonotype has just a few counts. V and J are TRBV7-2 and TRBJ2-1; D is perhaps TRBD1 (6 bases). This CDR3 spans 17 amino acids. The V gene lost 4 bases and the J gene lost 0 bases, with 16 bases spanning the gap. Looked up from germline, CDR1 is SGHTA and CDR2 is FQGNSA. The CDR3 region is CASSSSPGTTSYNEQFF. The CDR3 DNA follows: TGTGCCAGCAGCTCTTCCCCCGGGACAACCTCCTACAATGAGCAGTTCTTC.

The table lists this clonotype with many counts. The V gene is TRBV25-1, the J gene TRBJ2-3, with a possible D match to TRBD2 (6 bases). Per germline, CDR1 MGHDK and CDR2 SYGVNS. The V gene lost 2 bases and the J gene lost 0 bases, with 15 bases spanning the gap. The CDR3 has 17 residues. This chain's CDR3 is CASSENRVLASTDTQYF. For the CDR3, the DNA is TGTGCCAGCAGTGAAAATAGGGTCCTAGCGAGCACAGATACGCAGTATTTT.

This clonotype was found many times. V usage is TRBV27 and J usage is TRBJ2-5, with 7 bases that match TRBD2. The germline gives CDR1 MNHEY, CDR2 SMNVEV (reference sequence). V trimming: 4 bases; J trimming: 3 bases; junction bases outside the gene matches: 8. The CDR3 runs 15 residues. CDR3 sequence: CASSSSGAGEETQYF. Here the CDR3 DNA reads TGTGCCAGCAGTTCTTCTGGGGCGGGGGAAGAGACCCAGTACTTC.

This clonotype was counted at least ten times. The chain joins TRBV6-1 to TRBJ1-4; weak D call: TRBD1 (5 bases). CDR1 and CDR2 from the germline V gene are MNHNS and SASEGT. The CDR3 runs 15 residues. The V end lost 7 bases, the J end lost 0 bases, and 12 bases lay between the germline ends. Here the CDR3 reads CASNPGTSTNEKLFF. In DNA form, the CDR3 reads TGTGCCAGCAACCCCGGGACCTCAACTAATGAAAAACTGTTTTTT.

There are many counts of this clonotype. V is TRBV20-1 and J is TRBJ1-1; D perhaps matches TRBD1 (5 bases). V was clipped by 1 base and J by 10 bases, with 16 bases between them. This CDR3 comprises 13 residues. Per germline, CDR1 DFQATT and CDR2 SNEGSKA (reference sequence). CDR3 DNA sequence: TGCAGTGCTAGAGGTTTTGGAGGGAGGGGAGCTTTCTTT. Its translation: CSARGFGGRGAFF.

A note on this clonotype: A much larger clone lies a single base off, so this may be a read error. The chain couples TRBV20-1 to TRBJ1-4; TRBD1 aligns across 11 bases. The length of the CDR3 is 15 residues. V was pared by 3 bases and J by 9 bases, with 9 bases of the junction left unmatched. Germline assignment: CDR1 DFQATT and CDR2 SNEGSKA (reference sequence). CDR3 region: CSARHPGQGDQKLFF. The CDR3 nucleotides read TGCAGTGCTAGGCATCCGGGACAGGGGGACCAAAAACTGTTTTTT.

This clonotype occurred many times. V is TRBV5-1 and J is TRBJ2-2; no definite D call. The germline V and J ends were trimmed by 5 bases and 3 bases, with 5 bases remaining between them. CDR1 and CDR2 (germline): SGHRS, YFSETQ. The CDR3 length is 12 residues. The CDR3 loop reads CASSDYTGELFF. In nucleotides, the CDR3 is TGCGCCAGCAGTGATTACACCGGGGAGCTGTTTTTT.

The chain carries TRBV18 and TRBJ2-1; 7 nucleotides agree with TRBD2. Germline lookup yields CDR1 KGHSH and CDR2 LQKENI. This CDR3 has 15 residues. V dropped 3 bases and J dropped 4; count of bases not matched to a gene: 6. CDR3 protein: CASSPGLVKYNEQFF. The CDR3 DNA sequence: TGTGCCAGCTCACCCGGACTAGTCAAATACAATGAGCAGTTCTTC.

This clonotype was seen only a few times. The rearrangement links TRBV10-3 to TRBJ2-5, with D possibly being TRBD2 (6 bases). The length of the CDR3 is 15 residues. CDR1 is ENHRY and CDR2 is SYGVKD in the germline V gene. V gave up 0 bases and J gave up 2 bases, with 10 bases separating them. The CDR3 bases are TGTGCCATCAGTGAGTCCGGAGGGCAACAAGAGACCCAGTACTTC. It translates to CAISESGGQQETQYF.

This clonotype was counted ten times or more. The V call is TRBV12-3 or TRBV12-4, the J call TRBJ2-3, with 7 bases identical to TRBD2. V lost 6 bases and J lost 6; bases outside the gene matches: 9. The CDR3 extends over 14 amino acids. CDR3 in DNA: TGTGCCAGCAGCAACCCCGGGAGGACGGATACGCAGTATTTT. Protein product: CASSNPGRTDTQYF.

Points on this clonotype: It may be a read error: a sequence one base away is much more abundant. The V gene is TRBV30, the J gene TRBJ2-7; D ambiguous. The CDR3 extends over 12 amino acids. CDR1 is GTSNPN, CDR2 SVGIG, per germline (reference sequence). The CDR3 DNA reads as TGTGCCTGGAGTAAAGCCACCTACGAGCAGCACTTC. Protein: CAWSKATYEQHF.

There are many counts of this clonotype. The chain carries TRBV7-2 and TRBJ2-1; 8 bases are a match to TRBD2. CDR1 is SGHTA, CDR2 FQGNSA, per germline. Trimming removed 1 base from V and 2 bases from J; junction bases left unmatched: 4. This CDR3 region has 16 residues. In DNA form, the CDR3 reads TGTGCCAGCAGCTTAGTAGGTAGCGGGGCCTACAATGAGCAGTTCTTC. It specifies CASSLVGSGAYNEQFF.

This clonotype was seen many times. The chain is built from TRBV6-2 or TRBV6-3 and TRBJ2-5, with 7 bases lining up with TRBD1. V lost 0 bases and J lost 5; bases outside the gene matches: 3. Germline lookup yields CDR1 MNHEY and CDR2 SVGEGT. This CDR3 has 14 residues. The CDR3: CASSYSRGQETQYF. In nucleotides, the CDR3 is TGTGCCAGCAGTTACTCAAGGGGGCAGGAGACCCAGTACTTC.

This clonotype was seen a few times. V usage is TRBV11-3 and J usage is TRBJ2-2, with unresolved D. In germline, CDR1 is SGHNT, CDR2 YENEEA. The V and J ends lost 5 bases and 5 bases respectively, with 15 bases between them. There are 15 residues in the CDR3. CDR3 protein: CASSHPLHRTGELFF. CDR3 sequence (DNA): TGTGCCAGCAGCCATCCACTCCATAGAACCGGGGAGCTGTTTTTT.

This clonotype was seen repeatedly, ten times or more. This chain uses TRBV29-1 with TRBJ2-5, with D tentatively TRBD1 or TRBD2 (5 bases each). The CDR3 consists of 13 residues. In germline, CDR1 is SQVTM, CDR2 ANQGSEA. Trimming left V 4 bases short and J 0 bases short, with 9 bases between. The CDR3 DNA sequence: TGCAGCGTTGCCGGGACGGACCAAGAGACCCAGTACTTC. Its translation: CSVAGTDQETQYF.

This clonotype was counted at least ten times. The V and J genes are TRBV14 and TRBJ2-6, with 7 bases identical to TRBD2. The CDR3 totals 16 residues. Germline V gene data show CDR1 as SGHDN and CDR2 as FVKESK. The V segment lost 1 base and the J segment 2 bases; nucleotides outside the gene matches: 2. The CDR3 bases are TGTGCCAGCAGCCAAGTGGCGGGGGCTGGGGCCAACGTCCTGACTTTC. It translates to CASSQVAGAGANVLTF.

This clonotype was seen many times. The chain combines TRBV10-3 with TRBJ1-3; D ambiguous. The V end was cut by 8 bases, the J end by 0 bases, with 11 bases between. CDR3 length: 14 amino acids. Germline V lookup: CDR1 ENHRY, CDR2 SYGVKD. The CDR3 coding sequence is TGTGCCATCGCTCCCGAAAGCTCTGGAAACACCATATATTTT. This codes for CAIAPESSGNTIYF.